This TCR beta chain came from a study of T cell responses to AZD1222 COVID-19 vaccine. Overall study results and limits: Targets within unmutated variant regions were reportedly found for nearly half of spike-specific TCRs. Baseline testing showed seropositivity in only a handful of AZD1222 recipients. Donors were chiefly white British, with a greater number of females, and clonal diversity was perhaps underestimated.

The germline V and J ends were trimmed by 0 bases and 4 bases, with 13 bases remaining between them. Looked up from germline, CDR1 is SGHNT and CDR2 is YYREEE (reference sequence). The CDR3 spans 15 residues. TCRdb's copy holds only in-frame clones and misses some; the assay was immunoSEQ multiplex PCR. Altogether 150,000 or so clones are present, 92% being singletons, with the ten largest covering around 0.98%. As for this clone: Its antigen remains unknown.

The sample here was peripheral blood, taken 28 days after the second AZD1222 dose. The chain uses TRBV5-4 and TRBJ1-2; D not certain. This clonotype was sampled from an adult who received the AZD1222 COVID-19 vaccine. CDR3 residues: CASSLEKGNLYGYTF. The CDR3 DNA follows: TGTGCCAGCAGCTTGGAAAAGGGCAACCTCTATGGCTACACCTTC. Together with reference TRBV5-4 and TRBJ1-2, the CDR3 gives the full variable domain: ETGVTQSPTHLIKTRGQQVTLRCSSQSGHNTVSWYQQALGQGPQFIFQYYREEENGRGNFPPRFSGLQFPNYSSELNVNALELDDSALYLCASSLEKGNLYGYTFGSGTRLTVV.